This T cell receptor (beta chain) was identified during a study of cytomegalovirus exposure and HLA in healthy donors. Study-level information: Membership in the Caucasian-associated ancestry cluster was found for about four fifths of 350 to 450 genotyped donors. General study points: A later analysis linked a missense variant in DCLRE1C to the trimming of TCR beta V and J genes. Other equally common chains were less clonally expanded than HLA-associated TCR beta chains, a later analysis showed. The investigators catalogued 164 TCR beta chains as cytomegalovirus-associated.

The PCR used 60 Vbeta and 13 Jbeta primers. Libraries were prepared by immunoSEQ multiplex PCR; TCRdb keeps only in-frame clonotypes and omits some of them. This table holds a few hundred thousand clones, approximately 80% found once. In the case of this clone: Antigen: not known.

The CDR3 sequence is 13 residues long. Trimming left V 2 bases short and J 5 bases short, with 7 bases between. Germline V gene lookup returns CDR1 MNHEY and CDR2 SVGAGI. V is TRBV6-5 and J is TRBJ2-1, with D possibly matching TRBD2 (6 bases). The sequencing input was PBMCs. This TCR derives from a girl aged 10 to 17 in good health and CMV-seronegative. The CDR3 spells CASSYGRNNEQFF. The CDR3 DNA reads as TGTGCCAGCAGTTACGGGAGGAACAATGAGCAGTTCTTC.